This TCR beta chain was sequenced in a study of cytomegalovirus exposure and HLA in healthy donors. Findings of the study overall: Later analysis placed DRB1 highest and HLA-C lowest in TCR association rates, which differed by HLA locus. Sequencing depth roughly uniform across donors was assumed in presence/absence analyses. Listed as cytomegalovirus-associated were over 150 TCR beta chains.

The PCR made use of 60 Vbeta and 13 Jbeta primers. Here immunoSEQ multiplex PCR was the method, and the copy in TCRdb shows in-frame clones only, minus some. The sample carries more than 100,000 clones, roughly 63% recorded once. About this clone: The target antigen is unknown.

Material: PBMCs. This clonotype was obtained from a man in his forties in good health and CMV-seropositive.

The CDR3 reads CASSTGITSGTDTQYF. Here the CDR3 DNA reads TGTGCCAGCAGCACCGGAATTACTAGCGGCACAGATACGCAGTATTTT. The chain joins TRBV9 to TRBJ2-3, with 7 bases matching TRBD2. V gave up 4 bases and J gave up 1 base; unmatched junction bases: 9. The CDR3 has 16 amino acids. Per the germline V gene, CDR1 is SGDLS and CDR2 is YYNGEE.